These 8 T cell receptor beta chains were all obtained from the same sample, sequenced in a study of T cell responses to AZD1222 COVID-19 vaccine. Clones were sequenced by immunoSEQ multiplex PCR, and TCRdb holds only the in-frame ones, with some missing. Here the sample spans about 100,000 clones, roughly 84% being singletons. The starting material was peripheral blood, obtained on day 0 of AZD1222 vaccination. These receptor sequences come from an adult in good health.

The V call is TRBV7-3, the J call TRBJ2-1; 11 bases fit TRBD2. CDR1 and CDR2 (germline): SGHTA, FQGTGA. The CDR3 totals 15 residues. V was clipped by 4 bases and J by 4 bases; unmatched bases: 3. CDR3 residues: CASSSTSGGYNEQFF. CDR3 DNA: TGTGCCAGCAGCTCCACTAGCGGGGGATACAATGAGCAGTTCTTC. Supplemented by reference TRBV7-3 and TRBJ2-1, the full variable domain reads GAGVSQTPSNKVTEKGKYVELRCDPISGHTALYWYRQSLGQGPEFLIYFQGTGAADDSGLPNDRFFAVRPEGSVSTLKIQRTERGDSAVYLCASSSTSGGYNEQFFGPGTRLTVL.

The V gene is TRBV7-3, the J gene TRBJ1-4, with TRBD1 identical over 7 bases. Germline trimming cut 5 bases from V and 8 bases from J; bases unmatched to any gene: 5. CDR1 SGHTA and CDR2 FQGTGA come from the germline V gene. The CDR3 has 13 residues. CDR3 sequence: CASSRDRDEKLFF. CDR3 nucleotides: TGTGCCAGCAGCCGAGACAGGGACGAAAAACTGTTTTTT.

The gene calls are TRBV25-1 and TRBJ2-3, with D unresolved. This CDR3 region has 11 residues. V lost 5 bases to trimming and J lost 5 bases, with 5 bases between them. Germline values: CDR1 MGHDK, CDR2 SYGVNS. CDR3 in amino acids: CASSQRDTQYF. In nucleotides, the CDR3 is TGTGCCAGCAGTCAGAGAGATACGCAGTATTTT. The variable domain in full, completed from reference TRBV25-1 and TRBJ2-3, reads EADIYQTPRYLVIGTGKKITLECSQTMGHDKMYWYQQDPGMELHLIHYSYGVNSTEKGDLSSESTVSRIRTEHFPLTLESARPSHTSQYLCASSQRDTQYFGPGTRLTVL.

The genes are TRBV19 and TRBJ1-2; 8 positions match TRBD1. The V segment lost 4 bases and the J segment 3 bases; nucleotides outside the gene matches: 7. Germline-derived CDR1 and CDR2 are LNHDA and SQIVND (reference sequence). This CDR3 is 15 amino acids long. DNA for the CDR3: TGTGCCAGTAGTAGTTCAGGGGGCGCGGACTATGGCTACACCTTC. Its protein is CASSSSGGADYGYTF. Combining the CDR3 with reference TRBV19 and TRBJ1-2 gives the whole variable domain DGGITQSPKYLFRKEGQNVTLSCEQNLNHDAMYWYRQDPGQGLRLIYYSQIVNDFQKGDIAEGYSVSREKKESFPLTVTSAQKNPTAFYLCASSSSGGADYGYTFGSGTRLTVV.

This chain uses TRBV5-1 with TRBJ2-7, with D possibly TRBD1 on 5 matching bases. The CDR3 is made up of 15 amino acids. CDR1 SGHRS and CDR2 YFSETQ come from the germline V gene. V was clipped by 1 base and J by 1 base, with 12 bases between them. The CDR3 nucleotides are TGCGCCAGCAGCTTGTCGGCAGGGATGTCCTACGAGCAGTACTTC. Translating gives CASSLSAGMSYEQYF.

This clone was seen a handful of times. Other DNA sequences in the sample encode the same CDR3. The CDR3 region has the DNA TGTGCCAGCAGCCCACAAGAGACCCAGTACTTC. Translating it yields CASSPQETQYF. The chain couples TRBV7-8 to TRBJ2-5; D unresolved. The V end lost 5 bases, the J end lost 2 bases, and 3 bases lay between the germline ends. This CDR3 contains 11 residues. Germline V gives CDR1 SGHVS, CDR2 FQNEAQ.

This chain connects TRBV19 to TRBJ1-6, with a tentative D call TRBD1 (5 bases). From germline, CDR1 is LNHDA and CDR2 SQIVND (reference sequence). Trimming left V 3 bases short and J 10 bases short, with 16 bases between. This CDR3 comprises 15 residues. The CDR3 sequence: CASSMSLAGRSPLHF. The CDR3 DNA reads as TGTGCCAGTAGTATGAGTCTGGCAGGGAGGTCACCCCTCCACTTT.

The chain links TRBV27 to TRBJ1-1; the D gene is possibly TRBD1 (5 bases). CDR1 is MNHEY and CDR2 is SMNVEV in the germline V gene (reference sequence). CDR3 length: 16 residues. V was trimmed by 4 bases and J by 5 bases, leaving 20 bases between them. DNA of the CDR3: TGTGCCAGCAGTTCCAACCCAGGGAGGTCTTGGACTGAAGCTTTCTTT. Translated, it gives CASSSNPGRSWTEAFF.